This T cell receptor beta chain appears in the sequencing data of a study of blood T cell repertoires in COVID-19. Looking at the study overall: The study drew acute and convalescent COVID-19 samples from the United States, Italy and Spain. T cells, B-cell-depleted T cells, or PBMCs provided the cDNA or gDNA that served as material.

The V and J ends lost 6 bases and 9 bases, in that order; junction bases with no gene match: 8. The V gene's germline CDR1 is MDHEN and CDR2 SYDVKM. The CDR3 covers 14 residues. As originally analysed: Amplification of reference gene primers provided the estimated nucleated cell counts. Assay used: immunoSEQ multiplex PCR; TCRdb lists only in-frame clones, some missing. D and trimming come from the DNA, and the V and J calls and clone size come from that table. The sample contains about 56,000 clones, roughly four fifths of which appear only once. Specimen: peripheral blood. This chain links TRBV28 with TRBJ1-6, with TRBD1 identical over 7 bases. The receptor's source is a woman aged 80 or over with acute or convalescent COVID-19. CDR3 DNA: TGTGCCAGCAGCAGACAGGGAGGTGTTTCACCCCTCCACTTT. This encodes CASSRQGGVSPLHF.